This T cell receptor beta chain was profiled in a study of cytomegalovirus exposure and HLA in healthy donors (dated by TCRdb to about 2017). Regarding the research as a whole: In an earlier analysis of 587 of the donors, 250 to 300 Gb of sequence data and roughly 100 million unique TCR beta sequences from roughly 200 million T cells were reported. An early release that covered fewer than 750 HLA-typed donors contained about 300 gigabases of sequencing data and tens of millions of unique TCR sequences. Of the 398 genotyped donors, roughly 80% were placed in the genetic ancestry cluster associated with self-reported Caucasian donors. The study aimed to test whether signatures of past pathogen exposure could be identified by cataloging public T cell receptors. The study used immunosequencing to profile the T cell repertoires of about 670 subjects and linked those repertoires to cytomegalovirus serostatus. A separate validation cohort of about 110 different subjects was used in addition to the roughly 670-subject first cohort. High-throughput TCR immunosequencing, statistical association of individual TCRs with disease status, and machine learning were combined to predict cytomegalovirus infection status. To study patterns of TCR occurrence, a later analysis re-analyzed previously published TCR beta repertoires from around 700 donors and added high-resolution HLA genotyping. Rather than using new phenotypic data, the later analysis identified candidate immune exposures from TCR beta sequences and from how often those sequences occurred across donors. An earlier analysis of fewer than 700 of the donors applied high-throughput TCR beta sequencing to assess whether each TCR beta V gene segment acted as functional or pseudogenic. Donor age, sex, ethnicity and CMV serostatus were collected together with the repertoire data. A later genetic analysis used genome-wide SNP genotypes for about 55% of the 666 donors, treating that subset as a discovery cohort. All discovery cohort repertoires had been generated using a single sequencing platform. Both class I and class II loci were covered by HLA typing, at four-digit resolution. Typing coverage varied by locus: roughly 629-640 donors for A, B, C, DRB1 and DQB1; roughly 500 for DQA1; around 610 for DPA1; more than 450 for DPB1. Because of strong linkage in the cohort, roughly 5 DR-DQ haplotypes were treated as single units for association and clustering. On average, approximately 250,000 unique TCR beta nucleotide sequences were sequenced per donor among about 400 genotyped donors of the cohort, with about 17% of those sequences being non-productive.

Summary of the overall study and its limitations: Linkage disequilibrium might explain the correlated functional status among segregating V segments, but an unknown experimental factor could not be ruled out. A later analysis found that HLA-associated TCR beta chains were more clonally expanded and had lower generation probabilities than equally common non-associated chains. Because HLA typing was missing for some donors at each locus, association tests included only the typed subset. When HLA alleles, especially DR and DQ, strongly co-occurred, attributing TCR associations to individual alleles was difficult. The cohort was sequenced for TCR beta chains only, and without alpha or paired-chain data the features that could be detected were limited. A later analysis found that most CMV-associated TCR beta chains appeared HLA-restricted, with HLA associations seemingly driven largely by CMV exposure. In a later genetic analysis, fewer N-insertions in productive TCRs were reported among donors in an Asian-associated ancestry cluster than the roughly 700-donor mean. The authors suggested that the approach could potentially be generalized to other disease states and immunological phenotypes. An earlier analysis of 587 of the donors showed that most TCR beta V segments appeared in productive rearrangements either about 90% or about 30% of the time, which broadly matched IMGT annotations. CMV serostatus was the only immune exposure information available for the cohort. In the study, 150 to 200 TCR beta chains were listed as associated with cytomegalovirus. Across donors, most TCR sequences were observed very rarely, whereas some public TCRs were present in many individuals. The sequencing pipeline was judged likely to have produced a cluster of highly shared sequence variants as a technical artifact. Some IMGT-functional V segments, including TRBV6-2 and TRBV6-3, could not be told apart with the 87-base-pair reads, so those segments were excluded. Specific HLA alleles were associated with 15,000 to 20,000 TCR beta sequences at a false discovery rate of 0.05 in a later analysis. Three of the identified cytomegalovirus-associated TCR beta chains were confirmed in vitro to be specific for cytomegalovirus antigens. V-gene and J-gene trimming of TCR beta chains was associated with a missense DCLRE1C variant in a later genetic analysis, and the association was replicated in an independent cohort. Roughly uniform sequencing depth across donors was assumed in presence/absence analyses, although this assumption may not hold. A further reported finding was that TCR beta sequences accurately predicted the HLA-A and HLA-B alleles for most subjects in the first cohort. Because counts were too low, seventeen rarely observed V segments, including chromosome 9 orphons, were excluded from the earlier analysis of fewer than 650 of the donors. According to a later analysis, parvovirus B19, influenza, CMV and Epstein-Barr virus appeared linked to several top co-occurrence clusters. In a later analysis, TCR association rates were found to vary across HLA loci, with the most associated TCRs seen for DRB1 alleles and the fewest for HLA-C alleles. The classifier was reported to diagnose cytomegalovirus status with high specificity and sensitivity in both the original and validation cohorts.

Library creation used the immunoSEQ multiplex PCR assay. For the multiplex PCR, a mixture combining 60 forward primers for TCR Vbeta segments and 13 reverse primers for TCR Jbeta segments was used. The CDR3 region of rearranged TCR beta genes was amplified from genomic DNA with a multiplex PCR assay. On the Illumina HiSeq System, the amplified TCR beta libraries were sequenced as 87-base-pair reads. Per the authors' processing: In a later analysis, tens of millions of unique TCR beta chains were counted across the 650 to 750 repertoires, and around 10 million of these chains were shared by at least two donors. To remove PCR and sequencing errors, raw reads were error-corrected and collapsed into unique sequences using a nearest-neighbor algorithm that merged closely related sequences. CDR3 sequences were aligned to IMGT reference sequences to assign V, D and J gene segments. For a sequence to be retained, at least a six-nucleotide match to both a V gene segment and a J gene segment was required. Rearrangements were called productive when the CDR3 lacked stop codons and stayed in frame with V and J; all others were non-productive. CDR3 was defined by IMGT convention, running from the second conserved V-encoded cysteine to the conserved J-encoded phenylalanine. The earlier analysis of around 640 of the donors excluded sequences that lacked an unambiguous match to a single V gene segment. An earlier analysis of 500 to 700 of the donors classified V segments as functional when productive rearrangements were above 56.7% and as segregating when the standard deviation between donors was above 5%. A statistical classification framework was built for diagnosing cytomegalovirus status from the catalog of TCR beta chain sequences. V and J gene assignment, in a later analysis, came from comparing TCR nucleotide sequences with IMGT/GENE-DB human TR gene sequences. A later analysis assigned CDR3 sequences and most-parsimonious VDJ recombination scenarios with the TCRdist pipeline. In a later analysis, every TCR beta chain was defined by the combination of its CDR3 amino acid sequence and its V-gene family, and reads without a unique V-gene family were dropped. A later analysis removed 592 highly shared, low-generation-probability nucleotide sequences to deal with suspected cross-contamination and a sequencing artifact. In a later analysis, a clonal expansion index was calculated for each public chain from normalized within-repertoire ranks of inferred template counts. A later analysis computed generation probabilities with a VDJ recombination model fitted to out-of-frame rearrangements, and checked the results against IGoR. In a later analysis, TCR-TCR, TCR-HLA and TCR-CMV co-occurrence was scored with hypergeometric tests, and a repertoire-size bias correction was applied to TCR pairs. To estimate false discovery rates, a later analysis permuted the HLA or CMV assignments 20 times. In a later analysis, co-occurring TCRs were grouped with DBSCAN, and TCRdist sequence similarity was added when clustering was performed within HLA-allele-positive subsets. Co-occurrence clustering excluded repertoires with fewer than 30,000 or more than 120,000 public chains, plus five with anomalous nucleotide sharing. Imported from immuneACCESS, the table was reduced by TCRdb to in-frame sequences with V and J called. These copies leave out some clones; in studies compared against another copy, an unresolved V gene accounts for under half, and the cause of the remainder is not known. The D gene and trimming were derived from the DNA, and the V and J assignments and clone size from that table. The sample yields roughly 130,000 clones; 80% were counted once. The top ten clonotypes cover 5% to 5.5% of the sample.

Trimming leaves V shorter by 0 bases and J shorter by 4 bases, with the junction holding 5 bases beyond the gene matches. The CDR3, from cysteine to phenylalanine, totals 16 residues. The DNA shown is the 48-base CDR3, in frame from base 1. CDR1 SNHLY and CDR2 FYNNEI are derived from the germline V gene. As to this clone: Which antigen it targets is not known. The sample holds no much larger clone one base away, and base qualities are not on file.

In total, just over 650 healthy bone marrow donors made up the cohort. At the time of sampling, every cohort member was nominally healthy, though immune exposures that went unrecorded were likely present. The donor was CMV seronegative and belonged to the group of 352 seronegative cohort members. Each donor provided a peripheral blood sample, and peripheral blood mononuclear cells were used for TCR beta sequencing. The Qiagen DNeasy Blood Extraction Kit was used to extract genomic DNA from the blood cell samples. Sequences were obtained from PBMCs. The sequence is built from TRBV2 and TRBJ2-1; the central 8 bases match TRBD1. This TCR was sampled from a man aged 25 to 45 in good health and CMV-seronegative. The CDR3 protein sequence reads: CASSEARTGPYNEQFF. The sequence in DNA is TGTGCCAGCAGTGAAGCGAGGACAGGGCCGTACAATGAGCAGTTCTTC.